This passage covers 32 T cell receptor beta chains from one sample sequenced in a study of blood T cell repertoires in COVID-19. Data came from immunoSEQ multiplex PCR; TCRdb stores just in-frame clones and leaves some out. Of about 220,000 clones detected, roughly 84% appear once; the ten largest clones hold less than 6.5%. The source material was peripheral blood. These receptor sequences come from a woman in her fifties or sixties who had recovered from COVID-19.

The V call is TRBV6-5, the J call TRBJ2-7; D remains unclear. CDR1 MNHEY and CDR2 SVGAGI come from the germline V gene. Trimming left V 11 bases short and J 0 bases short, with 11 bases between. The CDR3 loop spans 12 amino acids. CDR3 DNA: TGTGCCTCCACATCCCTCTCCTACGAGCAGTACTTC. It is translated as CASTSLSYEQYF.

The chain carries TRBV2 and TRBJ2-3, with TRBD2 matching 10 bases. The CDR3 has 15 amino acids. V lost 6 bases, J lost 3 bases, and 6 bases stayed unmatched. Germline CDR1 and CDR2: SNHLY and FYNNEI. As DNA, the CDR3 is TGTGCCAGCAGCGATATTAGCGGGGGGACAGATACGCAGTATTTT. Translation gives CASSDISGGTDTQYF. Combining the CDR3 with reference TRBV2 and TRBJ2-3 gives the whole variable domain EPEVTQTPSHQVTQMGQEVILRCVPISNHLYFYWYRQILGQKVEFLVSFYNNEISEKSEIFDDQFSVERPDGSNFTLKIRSTKLEDSAMYFCASSDISGGTDTQYFGPGTRLTVL.

The chain carries TRBV9 and TRBJ2-2; D perhaps matches TRBD2 (5 bases). Germline values: CDR1 SGDLS, CDR2 YYNGEE. The CDR3 is 16 residues long. Trimming took 0 bases from V and 1 from J, leaving 10 bases between them. The chain's CDR3 is CASSVAGGRNTGELFF. In DNA form, the CDR3 reads TGTGCCAGCAGCGTAGCGGGCGGGCGGAACACCGGGGAGCTGTTTTTT.

This chain links TRBV28 with TRBJ1-3; D remains unclear. The CDR3 runs to 16 residues. Germline V gene data show CDR1 as MDHEN and CDR2 as SYDVKM. V lost 3 bases to trimming and J lost 1 base, with 13 bases between them. CDR3: CASSLSGGVSGNTIYF. The CDR3 bases are TGTGCCAGCAGTTTGAGTGGCGGCGTTTCTGGAAACACCATATATTTT.

The count of this clone is one. This chain connects TRBV27 to TRBJ2-2; D is possibly TRBD1 (7 bases). The germline V gene encodes CDR1 MNHEY and CDR2 SMNVEV (reference sequence). The V and J ends lost 5 bases and 6 bases respectively, with 13 bases between them. The length of the CDR3 is 14 residues. The CDR3 nucleotides are TGTGCCAGCAGTCTTCAGGGGGGCTCCGGGGAGCTGTTTTTT. Encoded protein: CASSLQGGSGELFF.

This clone was counted between two and nine times. V gene TRBV15 combines with J gene TRBJ1-2, with D possibly matching TRBD1 (5 bases). Germline assignment: CDR1 LNHNV and CDR2 YYDKDF (reference sequence). V lost 0 bases, J lost 8 bases, and 13 bases lay in between. This CDR3 contains 14 residues. CDR3 amino acids: CATSRDLGGAGYTF. The CDR3 nucleotides are TGTGCCACCAGCAGAGATCTGGGAGGGGCCGGCTACACCTTC.

In its sample, this clone was seen a few times. This chain joins TRBV7-2 and TRBJ2-2, with a tentative D call TRBD2 (5 bases). Germline CDR1 SGHTA, CDR2 FQGNSA. CDR3 size: 14 residues. V was cut by 4 bases and J by 3 bases, with 9 bases left in between. This CDR3 reads CASSYLGDTGELFF. The CDR3 DNA sequence: TGTGCCAGCAGCTACCTCGGGGACACCGGGGAGCTGTTTTTT.

This clone was counted a single time. The V gene is TRBV25-1, the J gene TRBJ2-5, with 8 bases that match TRBD1. The junction had 10 bases not matched to a gene; V was cut back by 1 base and J by 3 bases. This CDR3 is 17 amino acids long. In germline, CDR1 is MGHDK, CDR2 SYGVNS. The CDR3 DNA is TGTGCCAGCAGTGAATTAAGACAGGGGCCTAAGGAAGAGACCCAGTACTTC. It encodes CASSELRQGPKEETQYF.

The chain has TRBV30 and TRBJ2-1, with 9 positions matching TRBD2. This CDR3 has 15 residues. J gave up 2 bases and V 0 bases, and 2 bases lay outside the gene matches. Germline V gives CDR1 GTSNPN, CDR2 SVGIG (reference sequence). The CDR3: CAWSVGGGAYNEQFF. In nucleotides, the CDR3 is TGTGCCTGGAGTGTAGGCGGGGGGGCCTACAATGAGCAGTTCTTC. Together with reference TRBV30 and TRBJ2-1, the CDR3 gives the full variable domain: SQTIHQWPATLVQPVGSPLSLECTVEGTSNPNLYWYRQAAGRGLQLLFYSVGIGQISSEVPQNLSASRPQDRQFILSSKKLLLSDSGFYLCAWSVGGGAYNEQFFGPGTRLTVL.

The chain recombines TRBV24-1 with TRBJ2-1; 8 nucleotides match TRBD2. The CDR3 is 15 residues long. Germline V gene lookup returns CDR1 KGHDR and CDR2 SFDVKD. J lost 10 bases, V lost 3 bases, and 10 bases had no gene match. This chain's CDR3 is CATSDRSGGAREQFF. For the CDR3, the DNA is TGTGCCACCAGTGATAGATCCGGGGGGGCTAGGGAGCAGTTCTTC.

The CDR3 DNA follows: TGTGCCAGCAGTGCGGGACTAGCGGGGACTAAAGTCTCCTACAATGAGCAGTTCTTC. Residues: CASSAGLAGTKVSYNEQFF. This chain uses TRBV9 with TRBJ2-1; 13 bases are a match to TRBD2. J gave up 0 bases and V 5 bases, and 11 bases lay outside the gene matches. Germline V lookup: CDR1 SGDLS, CDR2 YYNGEE. CDR3 length: 19 amino acids.

This sequence joins TRBV5-6 and TRBJ1-6, with a possible D match to TRBD1 (6 bases). The germline V gene has CDR1 SGHDT and CDR2 YYEEEE. This CDR3 has 16 amino acids. Trimming took off 0 bases at V and 0 bases at J, with 7 bases between the two ends. The CDR3 nucleotides read TGTGCCAGCAGCTTGGGGGGGCCCTCCTATAATTCACCCCTCCACTTT. Translated, it gives CASSLGGPSYNSPLHF.

The chain recombines TRBV24-1 with TRBJ1-1, with 8 bases fitting TRBD1. V dropped 4 bases and J dropped 11; count of bases not matched to a gene: 8. The CDR3 totals 13 residues. Per the germline V gene, CDR1 is KGHDR and CDR2 is SFDVKD. The CDR3 loop is CATSEQGARGAFF. The CDR3 DNA follows: TGTGCCACCAGTGAGCAGGGGGCGAGGGGGGCTTTCTTT.

The chain carries TRBV2 and TRBJ2-7; 7 bases map to TRBD1. Germline CDR1 and CDR2: SNHLY and FYNNEI. The V and J ends lost 8 bases and 3 bases, in that order; junction bases with no gene match: 10. This CDR3 is 14 amino acids long. CDR3 residues: CASRAGGDLYEQYF. CDR3 nucleotides: TGTGCCAGCCGAGCAGGGGGAGACCTCTACGAGCAGTACTTC.

V and J are TRBV18 and TRBJ2-1; 7 bases are a match to TRBD1. The V gene's germline CDR1 is KGHSH and CDR2 LQKENI. The CDR3 runs 15 residues. The ends lost 0 bases at V and 2 bases at J; junction bases unmatched: 1. CDR3 amino acids: CASSPPTGPYNEQFF. As DNA, the CDR3 is TGTGCCAGCTCACCACCGACAGGGCCCTACAATGAGCAGTTCTTC.

This sequence joins TRBV10-3 and TRBJ2-2; D is unclear. There are 15 residues in the CDR3. V was trimmed by 0 bases and J by 3 bases, leaving 8 bases between them. CDR1 is ENHRY and CDR2 is SYGVKD in the germline V gene. The DNA for the CDR3 is TGTGCCATCAGTGAGTCTGGCCGCTACACCGGGGAGCTGTTTTTT. This sequence encodes CAISESGRYTGELFF.

This rearrangement joins TRBV9 to TRBJ1-6; the match to TRBD1 covers 8 bases. V lost 10 bases, J lost 6 bases, and 9 bases stayed unmatched. Germline CDR1 and CDR2: SGDLS and YYNGEE. This CDR3 comprises 14 residues. DNA of the CDR3: TGTGCCTCGGGTCTAGGACAGGGTAATTCACCCCTCCACTTT. Translating gives CASGLGQGNSPLHF.

This clone was found once. This chain links TRBV19 with TRBJ1-2; 10 positions agree with TRBD1. Per germline, CDR1 LNHDA and CDR2 SQIVND (reference sequence). This CDR3 contains 16 residues. With V trimmed by 5 bases and J by 4 bases, 10 bases remained unmatched. This CDR3 is CASSFLPTGGGYGYTF. The CDR3 bases are TGTGCCAGTAGTTTCCTCCCGACAGGGGGCGGCTATGGCTACACCTTC.

This clone was observed a handful of times. The rearrangement joins TRBV11-2 to TRBJ2-2; 11 bases match TRBD1. The CDR3 is 19 residues long. Germline V CDR1 and CDR2: SGHAT, FQNNGV. After removal of 4 bases from V and 5 bases from J, the junction contained 15 bases not matched to a gene. The CDR3 region is CASSYDTARDRGITGELFF. Written as DNA, the CDR3 is TGTGCCAGCAGCTACGATACGGCCCGGGACAGGGGGATTACCGGGGAGCTGTTTTTT.

Here the CDR3 reads CASSWDGGANTDTQYF. The CDR3 region has the DNA TGCGCCAGCAGCTGGGACGGGGGGGCTAATACAGATACGCAGTATTTT. The rearrangement joins TRBV5-1 to TRBJ2-3, with 8 positions matching TRBD2. Germline V lookup: CDR1 SGHRS, CDR2 YFSETQ. The V gene end was trimmed by 3 bases and the J gene end by 3 bases; junction bases not matched to a gene: 9. The CDR3 totals 16 residues.

Of note for this clone: Other DNA sequences in the same sample also yield this CDR3. V is TRBV4-1 and J is TRBJ2-4; TRBD2 matches 15 bases. Germline lookup yields CDR1 MGHRA and CDR2 YSYEKL. The CDR3 sequence is 18 residues long. The trim removed 4 bases at V and 1 base at J, leaving 5 bases unmatched. CDR3 coding DNA: TGCGCCAGCAGCCCCGGACTAGCGGGGGGGCTGGCCAAAAACATTCAGTACTTC. This gives the protein CASSPGLAGGLAKNIQYF.

The genes are TRBV2 and TRBJ1-4; TRBD1 matches 7 bases. J gave up 3 bases and V 3 bases, and 4 bases lay outside the gene matches. Looked up from germline, CDR1 is SNHLY and CDR2 is FYNNEI. The CDR3 is 15 amino acids. The CDR3 coding sequence is TGTGCCAGCAGTGACGGCACAGGGGCTAATGAAAAACTGTTTTTT. Translation: CASSDGTGANEKLFF.

This clone was observed at least ten times. The chain employs TRBV7-2 and TRBJ2-4, with unresolved D. CDR3 length: 13 amino acids. Germline CDR1 is SGHTA and CDR2 is FQGNSA. The ends were cut back, 5 bases at V and 7 bases at J, with 12 bases in the middle. This CDR3 is CASSLRSLNIQYF. CDR3 nucleotide sequence: TGTGCCAGCAGCCTCCGGTCCTTGAACATTCAGTACTTC.

The V call is TRBV5-4, the J call TRBJ1-2; 9 bases line up with TRBD1. Germline values: CDR1 SGHNT, CDR2 YYREEE (reference sequence). V shed 2 bases and J 4 bases; nucleotides not matched to a gene: 3. This CDR3 has 14 amino acids. CDR3 protein: CASSFRDRAYGYTF. The CDR3 nucleotides read TGTGCCAGCAGCTTCCGGGACAGGGCCTATGGCTACACCTTC.

The chain combines TRBV19 with TRBJ1-2; 12 bases are a match to TRBD1. This CDR3 is built from 16 residues. The junction had 10 bases not matched to a gene; V was cut back by 7 bases and J by 4 bases. Germline CDR1 LNHDA, CDR2 SQIVND (reference sequence). The CDR3 DNA reads TGTGCCAGTACCCCCGGGACAGGGGGCTCAGGCTATGGCTACACCTTC. Its protein is CASTPGTGGSGYGYTF.

The chain recombines TRBV7-6 with TRBJ2-1; TRBD2 agrees at 9 bases. The germline gives CDR1 SGHVS, CDR2 FNYEAQ. CDR3 length equals 16 residues. With 6 bases clipped from V and 1 base from J, the junction kept 7 bases outside the gene matches. CDR3 coding DNA: TGTGCCAGCAGTCCGAGCGGGGGGCTTTCCTACAATGAGCAGTTCTTC. This sequence encodes CASSPSGGLSYNEQFF. Using reference TRBV7-6 and TRBJ2-1 for the parts outside the CDR3, the full variable domain is GAGVSQSPRYKVTKRGQDVALRCDPISGHVSLYWYRQALGQGPEFLTYFNYEAQQDKSGLPNDRFSAERPEGSISTLTIQRTEQRDSAMYRCASSPSGGLSYNEQFFGPGTRLTVL.

This clone was seen more than once but under ten times. This rearrangement joins TRBV18 to TRBJ2-2; 10 positions agree with TRBD1. V lost 6 bases, J lost 8 bases, and 9 bases stayed unmatched. Germline-derived CDR1 and CDR2 are KGHSH and LQKENI. The CDR3 loop spans 15 amino acids. The CDR3 is CASSLPGQGTGELFF. The CDR3 DNA is TGTGCCAGCTCGCTACCGGGACAGGGGACGGGGGAGCTGTTTTTT.

The chain employs TRBV19 and TRBJ2-3; TRBD2 agrees at 7 bases. CDR3 length: 18 residues. The germline CDR1 and CDR2 sequences are LNHDA and SQIVND (reference sequence). J gave up 1 base and V 4 bases, and 14 bases lay outside the gene matches. CDR3 residues: CASSKVGGTARRTDTQYF. For the CDR3, the DNA is TGTGCCAGTAGTAAGGTGGGGGGGACCGCCCGCCGCACAGATACGCAGTATTTT. Full variable domain (remainder filled in from reference TRBV19 and TRBJ2-3): DGGITQSPKYLFRKEGQNVTLSCEQNLNHDAMYWYRQDPGQGLRLIYYSQIVNDFQKGDIAEGYSVSREKKESFPLTVTSAQKNPTAFYLCASSKVGGTARRTDTQYFGPGTRLTVL.

The sample holds one count of this clone. The chain is built from TRBV3-1 (or the pseudogene TRBV3-2) and TRBJ2-1; 10 nucleotides align to TRBD2. The germline CDR1 and CDR2 sequences are LGHDT and YNNKEL (reference sequence). V was clipped by 4 bases and J by 5 bases; unmatched bases: 5. CDR3 size: 15 residues. The CDR3 DNA follows: TGTGCCAGCAGCCCATGGACTAGCGGTCACAATGAGCAGTTCTTC. As protein: CASSPWTSGHNEQFF.

The chain combines TRBV27 with TRBJ1-2; D possibly corresponds to TRBD1 (5 bases). The CDR3 spans 14 residues. CDR1 is MNHEY, CDR2 SMNVEV, per germline (reference sequence). Trimming pared 5 bases from V and 5 bases from J, leaving 15 bases between. The CDR3 sequence is CASSVSGGRYGYTF. CDR3 DNA sequence: TGTGCCAGCAGTGTCTCGGGGGGGAGGTATGGCTACACCTTC.

The chain recombines TRBV9 with TRBJ2-3; 8 bases are a match to TRBD2. The CDR3 spans 19 residues. V shed 2 bases and J 1 base; nucleotides not matched to a gene: 15. Germline-derived CDR1 and CDR2 are SGDLS and YYNGEE. The CDR3 reads CASSVYPRGGSVGTDTQYF. In DNA form, the CDR3 reads TGTGCCAGCAGCGTGTACCCCCGGGGGGGTTCTGTGGGCACAGATACGCAGTATTTT.

The chain combines TRBV27 with TRBJ1-2; TRBD1 matches at 7 bases. CDR1 MNHEY and CDR2 SMNVEV come from the germline V gene (reference sequence). The CDR3 runs 13 residues. V shed 6 bases and J 4 bases; nucleotides not matched to a gene: 5. The CDR3 nucleotides are TGTGCCAGCAGCCGGACAGGAGCCTATGGCTACACCTTC. Encoded protein: CASSRTGAYGYTF.